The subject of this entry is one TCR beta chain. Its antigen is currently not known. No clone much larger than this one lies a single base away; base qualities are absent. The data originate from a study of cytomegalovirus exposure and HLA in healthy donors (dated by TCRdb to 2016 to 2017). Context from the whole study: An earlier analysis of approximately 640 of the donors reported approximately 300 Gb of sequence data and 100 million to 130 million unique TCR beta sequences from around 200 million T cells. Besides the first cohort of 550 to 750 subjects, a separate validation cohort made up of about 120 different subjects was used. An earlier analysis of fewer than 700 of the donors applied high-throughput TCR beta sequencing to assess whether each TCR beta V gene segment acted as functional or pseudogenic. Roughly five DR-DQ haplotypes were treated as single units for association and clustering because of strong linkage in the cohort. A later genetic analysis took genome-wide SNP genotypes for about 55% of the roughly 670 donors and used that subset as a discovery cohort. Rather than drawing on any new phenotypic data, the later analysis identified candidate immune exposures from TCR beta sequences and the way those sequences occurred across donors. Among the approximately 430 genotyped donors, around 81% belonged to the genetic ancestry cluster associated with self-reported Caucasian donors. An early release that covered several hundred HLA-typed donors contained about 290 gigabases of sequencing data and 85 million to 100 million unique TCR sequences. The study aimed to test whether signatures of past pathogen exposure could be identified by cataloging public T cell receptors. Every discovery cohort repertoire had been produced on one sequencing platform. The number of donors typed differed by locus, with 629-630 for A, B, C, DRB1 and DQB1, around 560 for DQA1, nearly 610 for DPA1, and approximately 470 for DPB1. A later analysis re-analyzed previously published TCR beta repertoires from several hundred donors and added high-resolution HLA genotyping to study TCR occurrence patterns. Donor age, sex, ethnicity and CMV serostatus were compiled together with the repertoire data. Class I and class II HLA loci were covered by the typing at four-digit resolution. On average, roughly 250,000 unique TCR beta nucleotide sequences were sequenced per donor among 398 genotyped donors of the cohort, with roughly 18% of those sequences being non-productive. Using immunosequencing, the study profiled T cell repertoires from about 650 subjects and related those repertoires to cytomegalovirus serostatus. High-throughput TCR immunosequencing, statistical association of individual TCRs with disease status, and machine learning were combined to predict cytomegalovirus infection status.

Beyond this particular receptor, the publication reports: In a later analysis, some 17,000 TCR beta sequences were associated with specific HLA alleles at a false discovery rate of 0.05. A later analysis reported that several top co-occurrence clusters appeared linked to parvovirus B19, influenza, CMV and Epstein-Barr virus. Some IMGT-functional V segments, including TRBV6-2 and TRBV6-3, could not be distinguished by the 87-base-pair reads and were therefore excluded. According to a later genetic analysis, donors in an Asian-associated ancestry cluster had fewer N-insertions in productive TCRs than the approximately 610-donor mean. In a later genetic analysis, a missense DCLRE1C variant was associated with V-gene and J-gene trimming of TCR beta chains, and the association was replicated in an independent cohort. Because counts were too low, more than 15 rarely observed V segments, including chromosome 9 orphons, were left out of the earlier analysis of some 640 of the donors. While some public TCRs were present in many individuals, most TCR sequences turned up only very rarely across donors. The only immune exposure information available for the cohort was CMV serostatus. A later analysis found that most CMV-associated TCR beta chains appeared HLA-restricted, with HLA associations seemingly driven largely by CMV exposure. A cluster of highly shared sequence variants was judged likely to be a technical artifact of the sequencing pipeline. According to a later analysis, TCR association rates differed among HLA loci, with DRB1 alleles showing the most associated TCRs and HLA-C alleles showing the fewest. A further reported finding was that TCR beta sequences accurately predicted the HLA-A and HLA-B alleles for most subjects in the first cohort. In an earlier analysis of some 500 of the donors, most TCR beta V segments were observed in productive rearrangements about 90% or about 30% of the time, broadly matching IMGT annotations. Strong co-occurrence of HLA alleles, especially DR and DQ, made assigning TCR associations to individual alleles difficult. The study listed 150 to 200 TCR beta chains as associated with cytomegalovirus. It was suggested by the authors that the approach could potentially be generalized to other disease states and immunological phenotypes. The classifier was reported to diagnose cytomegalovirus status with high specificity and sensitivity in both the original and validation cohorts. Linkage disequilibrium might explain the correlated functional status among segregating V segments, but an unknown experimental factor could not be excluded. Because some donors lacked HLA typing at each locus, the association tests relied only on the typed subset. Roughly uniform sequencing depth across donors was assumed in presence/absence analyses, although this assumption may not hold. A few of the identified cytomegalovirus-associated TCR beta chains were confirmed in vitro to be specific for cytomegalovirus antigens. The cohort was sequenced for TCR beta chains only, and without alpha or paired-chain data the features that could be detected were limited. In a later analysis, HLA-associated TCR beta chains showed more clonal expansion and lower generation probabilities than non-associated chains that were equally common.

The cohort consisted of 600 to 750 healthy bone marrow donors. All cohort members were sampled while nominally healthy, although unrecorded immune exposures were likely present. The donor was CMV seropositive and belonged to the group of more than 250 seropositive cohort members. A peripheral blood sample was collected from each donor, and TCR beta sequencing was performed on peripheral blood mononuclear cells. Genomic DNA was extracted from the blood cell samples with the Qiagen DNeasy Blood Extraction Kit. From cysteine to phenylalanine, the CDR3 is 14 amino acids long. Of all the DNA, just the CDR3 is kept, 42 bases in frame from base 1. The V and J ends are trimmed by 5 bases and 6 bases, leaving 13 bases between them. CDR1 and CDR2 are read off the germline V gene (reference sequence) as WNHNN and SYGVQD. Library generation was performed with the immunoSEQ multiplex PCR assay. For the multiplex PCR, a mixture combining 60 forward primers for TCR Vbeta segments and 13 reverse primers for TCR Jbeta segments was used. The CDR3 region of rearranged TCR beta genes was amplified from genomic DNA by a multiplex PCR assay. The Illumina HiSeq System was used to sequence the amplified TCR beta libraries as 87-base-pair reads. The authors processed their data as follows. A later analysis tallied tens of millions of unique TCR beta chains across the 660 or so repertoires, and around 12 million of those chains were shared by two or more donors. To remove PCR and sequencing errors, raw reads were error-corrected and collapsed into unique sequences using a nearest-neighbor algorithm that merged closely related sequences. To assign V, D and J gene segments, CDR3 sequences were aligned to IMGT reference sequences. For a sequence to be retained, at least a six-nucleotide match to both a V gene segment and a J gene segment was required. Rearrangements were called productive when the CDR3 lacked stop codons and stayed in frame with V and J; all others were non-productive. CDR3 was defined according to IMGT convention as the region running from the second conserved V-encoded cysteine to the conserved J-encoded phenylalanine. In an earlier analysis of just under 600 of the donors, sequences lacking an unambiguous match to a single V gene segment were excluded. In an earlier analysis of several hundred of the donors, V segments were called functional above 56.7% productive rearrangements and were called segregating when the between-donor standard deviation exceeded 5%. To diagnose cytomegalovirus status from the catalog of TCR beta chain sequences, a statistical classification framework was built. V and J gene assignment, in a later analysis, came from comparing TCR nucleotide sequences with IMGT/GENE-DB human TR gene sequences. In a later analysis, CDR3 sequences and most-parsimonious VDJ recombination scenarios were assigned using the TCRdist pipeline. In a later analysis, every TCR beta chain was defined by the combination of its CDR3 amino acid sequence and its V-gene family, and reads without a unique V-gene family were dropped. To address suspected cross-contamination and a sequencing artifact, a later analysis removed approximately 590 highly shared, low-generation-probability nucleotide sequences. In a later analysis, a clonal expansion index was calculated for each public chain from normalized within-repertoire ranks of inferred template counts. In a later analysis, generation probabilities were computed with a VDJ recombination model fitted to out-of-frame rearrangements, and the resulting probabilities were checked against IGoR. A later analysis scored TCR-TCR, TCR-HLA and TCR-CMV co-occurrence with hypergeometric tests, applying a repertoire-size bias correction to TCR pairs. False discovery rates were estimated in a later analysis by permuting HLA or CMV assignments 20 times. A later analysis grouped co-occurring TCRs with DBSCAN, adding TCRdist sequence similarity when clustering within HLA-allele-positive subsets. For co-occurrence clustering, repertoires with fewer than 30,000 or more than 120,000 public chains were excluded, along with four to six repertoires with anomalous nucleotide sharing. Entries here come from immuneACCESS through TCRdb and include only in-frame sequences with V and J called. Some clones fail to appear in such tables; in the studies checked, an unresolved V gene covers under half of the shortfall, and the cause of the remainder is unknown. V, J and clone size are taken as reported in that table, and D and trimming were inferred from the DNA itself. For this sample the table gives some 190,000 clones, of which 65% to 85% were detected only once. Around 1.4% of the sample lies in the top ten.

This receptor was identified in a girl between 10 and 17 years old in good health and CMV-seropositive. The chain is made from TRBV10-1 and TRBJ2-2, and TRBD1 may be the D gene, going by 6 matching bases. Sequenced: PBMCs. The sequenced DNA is TGCGCCAGCAGTCGGAGACAGGTCTCCGGGGAGCTGTTTTTT. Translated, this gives CASSRRQVSGELFF.